Below are 20 T cell receptor beta chains sequenced from a single sample in a study of control samples from healthy donors and cancer patients. Only in-frame clones appear in the TCRdb table, and some are missing; sequencing was by immunoSEQ multiplex PCR. The repertoire holds 120,000 or so clones, about nine tenths seen once, with over 6.5% in the top ten. Sequencing was done on a sample of blood. The receptor source for this set is a man between 35 and 55 years old in good health.

The rearrangement links TRBV7-6 to TRBJ2-5; D gene ambiguous. This CDR3 is 16 amino acids long. In germline, CDR1 is SGHVS, CDR2 FNYEAQ. Trimming stripped 5 bases from V and 5 bases from J, with 21 bases between. CDR3 DNA: TGTGCCAGCAGCCCCCCCCCGGGCAGGTTAGGGGAGACCCAGTACTTC. It is translated as CASSPPPGRLGETQYF.

The V and J genes are TRBV2 and TRBJ2-7; 10 nucleotides align to TRBD2. Germline lookup yields CDR1 SNHLY and CDR2 FYNNEI. The CDR3 runs 13 residues. V gave up 4 bases and J gave up 3 bases; unmatched junction bases: 0. The CDR3 loop reads CASSASGGYEQYF. Written as DNA, the CDR3 is TGTGCCAGCAGTGCTAGCGGGGGCTACGAGCAGTACTTC.

This clone has just one count. The gene calls are TRBV30 and TRBJ1-2; D might be TRBD1 (6 bases). The germline V and J ends were trimmed by 0 bases and 6 bases, with 14 bases remaining between them. This CDR3 region has 14 residues. Germline assignment: CDR1 GTSNPN and CDR2 SVGIG (reference sequence). Here the CDR3 reads CAWSVGGGGNGYTF. DNA of the CDR3: TGTGCCTGGAGTGTAGGGGGAGGAGGCAATGGCTACACCTTC.

The chain is built from TRBV7-2 and TRBJ2-5; D remains ambiguous. The germline V and J ends were trimmed by 1 base and 3 bases, with 18 bases remaining between them. CDR1 and CDR2 (germline): SGHTA, FQGNSA. The CDR3 loop spans 17 amino acids. The CDR3 here is CASSLGTAWPSEETQYF. For the CDR3, the DNA is TGTGCCAGCAGCTTAGGAACGGCGTGGCCGAGTGAAGAGACCCAGTACTTC.

The rearrangement links TRBV7-3 to TRBJ2-3; TRBD1 matches 10 bases. The germline V gene encodes CDR1 SGHTA and CDR2 FQGTGA. V shed 4 bases and J 6 bases; nucleotides not matched to a gene: 4. The CDR3 contains 14 residues. Here the CDR3 DNA reads TGTGCCAGCAGCTACGGGACAGGGGCGGATACGCAGTATTTT. It specifies CASSYGTGADTQYF.

This sequence joins TRBV7-2 and TRBJ2-7; D is unclear. The CDR3 totals 11 residues. Deletions cut 5 bases from V and 0 bases from J, with 2 bases between. The V gene's germline CDR1 is SGHTA and CDR2 FQGNSA. CDR3 sequence reads: CASSASYEQYF. As DNA, the CDR3 is TGTGCCAGCAGCGCCTCCTACGAGCAGTACTTC.

The chain is built from TRBV11-2 and TRBJ1-2; D might be TRBD1 (5 bases). CDR3 length equals 13 residues. Germline V gives CDR1 SGHAT, CDR2 FQNNGV. Trimming stripped 2 bases from V and 8 bases from J, with 12 bases between. The CDR3 bases are TGTGCCAGCAGCTTACAAGGGGCCGGAGGCTACACCTTC. Encoded protein: CASSLQGAGGYTF.

The V gene is TRBV2, the J gene TRBJ1-2; TRBD1 agrees at 8 bases. The trim removed 5 bases at V and 4 bases at J, leaving 12 bases unmatched. The CDR3 is 16 residues long. Germline loops: CDR1 SNHLY, CDR2 FYNNEI. The CDR3 sequence: CASSTSTRQGIYGYTF. The CDR3 DNA follows: TGTGCCAGCAGTACTTCAACCCGACAGGGGATCTATGGCTACACCTTC. The entire variable domain, with the rest obtained from reference TRBV2 and TRBJ1-2, is as follows: EPEVTQTPSHQVTQMGQEVILRCVPISNHLYFYWYRQILGQKVEFLVSFYNNEISEKSEIFDDQFSVERPDGSNFTLKIRSTKLEDSAMYFCASSTSTRQGIYGYTFGSGTRLTVV.

The chain recombines TRBV3-1 (or the pseudogene TRBV3-2) with TRBJ2-2; tentatively, D is TRBD1 or TRBD2 (5 bases each). CDR1 and CDR2 (germline): LGHDT, YNNKEL (reference sequence). This CDR3 has 17 amino acids. V was trimmed by 4 bases and J by 6 bases, leaving 21 bases between them. This CDR3 is CASSLRDDGRMAGELFF. DNA of the CDR3: TGTGCCAGCAGCCTACGGGACGACGGTCGAATGGCCGGGGAGCTGTTTTTT.

This chain uses TRBV5-1 with TRBJ2-3, with 14 bases fitting TRBD2. V trimming: 4 bases; J trimming: 2 bases; junction bases outside the gene matches: 6. Germline V gene sequence: CDR1 SGHRS, CDR2 YFSETQ. The CDR3 is 17 residues long. CDR3 loop: CASSGRTSGGYTDTQYF. CDR3 sequence (DNA): TGCGCCAGCAGCGGGAGGACTAGCGGGGGGTACACAGATACGCAGTATTTT. The full variable domain, completed using reference TRBV5-1 and TRBJ2-3, is KAGVTQTPRYLIKTRGQQVTLSCSPISGHRSVSWYQQTPGQGLQFLFEYFSETQRNKGNFPGRFSGRQFSNSRSEMNVSTLELGDSALYLCASSGRTSGGYTDTQYFGPGTRLTVL.

The J gene is TRBJ1-2, the V gene TRBV7-9; D not resolved. Germline values: CDR1 SEHNR, CDR2 FQNEAQ (reference sequence). CDR3 length: 15 amino acids. V lost 5 bases and J lost 4, with 17 bases in between. Written as DNA, the CDR3 is TGTGCCAGCAGCGTCGGTGGGCCGCTCGGCTATGGCTACACCTTC. Protein: CASSVGGPLGYGYTF.

In DNA form, the CDR3 reads TGTGCCAGCAGTGAAAGGGGCGGGCATCAGCCCCAGCATTTT. Its protein product is CASSERGGHQPQHF. V and J are TRBV25-1 and TRBJ1-5; D is perhaps TRBD1 (5 bases). CDR1 is MGHDK and CDR2 is SYGVNS in the germline V gene. The CDR3 has 14 residues. V lost 2 bases and J 5 bases, leaving 10 bases between the germline ends.

V is TRBV7-9 and J is TRBJ2-5; 8 bases match TRBD1. Germline V CDR1 and CDR2: SEHNR, FQNEAQ (reference sequence). The trim removed 5 bases at V and 5 bases at J, leaving 7 bases unmatched. This CDR3 contains 14 residues. In DNA form, the CDR3 reads TGTGCCAGCAGCGTAGGACAGGGCCACGAGACCCAGTACTTC. Amino acid sequence: CASSVGQGHETQYF.

The genes are TRBV7-2 and TRBJ2-1, with D perhaps assigned TRBD1 or TRBD2 (5 bases each). From germline, CDR1 is SGHTA and CDR2 FQGNSA. This CDR3 region has 15 residues. The V end lost 1 base, the J end lost 2 bases, and 9 bases lay between the germline ends. This CDR3 reads CASSLGRGAYNEQFF. The CDR3 DNA sequence: TGTGCCAGCAGCTTAGGTAGAGGGGCCTACAATGAGCAGTTCTTC.

V is TRBV19 and J is TRBJ1-2, with TRBD1 matching 7 bases. CDR3 length equals 13 residues. Germline CDR1 reads LNHDA; CDR2 reads SQIVND (reference sequence). The junction had 9 bases not matched to a gene; V was cut back by 4 bases and J by 10 bases. The CDR3 nucleotides are TGTGCCAGTAGTAAGACAGGGATCTTTGCCTACACCTTC. Translation gives CASSKTGIFAYTF.

This clone has a handful of counts. This sample includes further DNA sequences coding for the same CDR3. The CDR3 protein is CASSRGSGNTIYF. The DNA of the CDR3 is TGTGCCAGCTCCAGGGGGTCTGGAAACACCATATATTTT. This chain joins TRBV6-5 and TRBJ1-3; 7 bases map to TRBD1. Losses at the gene ends were 8 bases for V and 1 base for J; bases not matched to a gene: 2. The CDR3 is 13 residues long. Germline CDR1 reads MNHEY; CDR2 reads SVGAGI.

This chain links TRBV18 with TRBJ1-3, with 8 bases fitting TRBD1. Germline V gives CDR1 KGHSH, CDR2 LQKENI. This CDR3 spans 16 amino acids. Losses at the gene ends were 4 bases for V and 2 bases for J; bases not matched to a gene: 7. The DNA of the CDR3 is TGTGCCAGCTCACAAGGGACAGGTCAAACTGGAAACACCATATATTTT. Translated: CASSQGTGQTGNTIYF.

The chain joins TRBV5-1 to TRBJ1-2, with D maybe TRBD1 (5 bases). CDR1 is SGHRS, CDR2 YFSETQ, per germline. This CDR3 is built from 14 residues. With 1 base removed from V and 4 bases from J, the gap between germline ends came to 11 bases. CDR3 sequence reads: CASSLWGASYGYTF. As DNA, the CDR3 is TGCGCCAGCAGCTTGTGGGGCGCTAGCTATGGCTACACCTTC. The complete variable domain, with remaining parts taken from reference TRBV5-1 and TRBJ1-2, reads KAGVTQTPRYLIKTRGQQVTLSCSPISGHRSVSWYQQTPGQGLQFLFEYFSETQRNKGNFPGRFSGRQFSNSRSEMNVSTLELGDSALYLCASSLWGASYGYTFGSGTRLTVV.

The chain is built from TRBV5-1 and TRBJ2-5; TRBD2 matches at 9 bases. Germline assignment: CDR1 SGHRS and CDR2 YFSETQ. With V trimmed by 2 bases and J by 5 bases, 7 bases remained unmatched. The CDR3 sequence is 15 residues long. Here the CDR3 reads CASSFGDAGGETQYF. CDR3 nucleotide sequence: TGCGCCAGCAGCTTCGGCGACGCGGGAGGGGAGACCCAGTACTTC.

Only a few counts were recorded for this clone. The rearrangement links TRBV19 to TRBJ1-4; D perhaps matches TRBD1 (5 bases). The germline gives CDR1 LNHDA, CDR2 SQIVND (reference sequence). V lost 3 bases and J 6 bases, leaving 11 bases between the germline ends. The CDR3 has 14 amino acids. The CDR3 bases are TGTGCCAGTAGTATCGGGGGTTTACATGAAAAACTGTTTTTT. Residues: CASSIGGLHEKLFF.